This T cell receptor beta chain emerged from a study of blood T cell repertoires in COVID-19 (dated by TCRdb to 2018 to 2020). Study-wide context: Samples covering the acute and convalescent phases of COVID-19 were provided by collaborators in the United States, Italy and Spain. Where HLA class I and class II types were available, the types were taken from metadata supplied by the sample provider, not from assay-based typing. Subjects who had been exposed to COVID-19, were actively infected with it, or had recovered from it provided the deeply sampled blood TCRbeta repertoires that made up the dataset. The prospective study material was composed of cDNA or gDNA derived from T cells, B-cell-depleted T cells, or PBMCs. Samples were obtained from the ongoing ImmuneRACE study (first 160 participants) and from 950 to 1,500 subjects provided by 6 global collaborators. Nearly every sample came with metadata listing a de-identified subject ID, COVID-19 status, age in years and sex. The repertoires were released in a freely available public database meant as a resource for research on the immune response to SARS-CoV-2. What the study reported, not specific to this receptor: How much clinical and demographic metadata was included differed by source and by participant, and the metadata was provided uncurated.

The germline V gene (reference sequence) provides CDR1 MNHEY and CDR2 SMNVEV. Spanning cysteine to phenylalanine, the CDR3 consists of 15 amino acids. Only the CDR3 part of the read is kept: 45 bases, read in frame from the first base. The germline V and J ends show losses of 7 bases and 1 base respectively, and no gene match explains 5 bases of the junction. The immunoSEQ Assay, a bias-controlled multiplex PCR, was used to amplify TCRbeta CDR3 regions from genomic DNA. Turning to the authors' computational methods: Nucleated cell counts per sample were estimated from amplification of reference gene primers within the assay. To quantify the absolute abundance of each unique TCRbeta CDR3 rearrangement, sequence reads were collapsed and filtered. Productive Simpson clonality was computed per sample as the square root of Simpson's diversity index over productive rearrangements. The table was pulled from immuneACCESS by TCRdb, which kept in-frame rearrangements only. Such tables lose some clones; where checked, under half of the loss comes from unresolved V genes, and the rest has no known cause. V, J and clone size reflect that table, while D and trimming were determined from the DNA. Within this sample are tens of thousands of clones, with around 86% of them counted one time only. The biggest ten clones account for approximately 15% of the sample.

A note on this clone: Its antigen is still unknown. Per-base qualities were not stored, and no clone one base away is much larger.

Whole blood was collected in K2EDTA tubes by collaborating institutions according to the institutions' own protocols. For TCRbeta analysis, collaborators shipped samples in one of three forms: frozen whole blood, isolated PBMCs, or DNA extracted from either of those sample types. The source of this sequence is an elderly woman with active or convalescent COVID-19. This sequence uses TRBV27 and TRBJ2-2; 8 bases in the junction line up with TRBD2. Sequencing was carried out using peripheral blood. The DNA sequence is TGTGCCAGCAAAGGAACTAGCGGGAACACCGGGGAGCTGTTTTTT. It translates to CASKGTSGNTGELFF.